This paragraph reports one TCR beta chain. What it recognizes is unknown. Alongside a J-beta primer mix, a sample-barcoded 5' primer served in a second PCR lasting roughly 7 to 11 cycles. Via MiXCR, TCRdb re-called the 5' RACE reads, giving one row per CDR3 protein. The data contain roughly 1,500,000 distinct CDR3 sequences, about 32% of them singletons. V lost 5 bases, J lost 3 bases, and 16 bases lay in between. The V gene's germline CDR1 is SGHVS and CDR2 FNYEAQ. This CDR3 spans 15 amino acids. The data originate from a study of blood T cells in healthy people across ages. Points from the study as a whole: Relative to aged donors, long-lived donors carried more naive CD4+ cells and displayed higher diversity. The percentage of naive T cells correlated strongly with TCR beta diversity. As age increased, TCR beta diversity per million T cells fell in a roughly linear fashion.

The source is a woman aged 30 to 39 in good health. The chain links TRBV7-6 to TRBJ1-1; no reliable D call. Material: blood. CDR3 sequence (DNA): TGTGCCAGCAGCCGTAGACGGACGGGTGACACTGAAGCTTTCTTT. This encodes CASSRRRTGDTEAFF.